This TCR beta chain was sequenced for a study of T cells in Graves' hyperthyroidism and ophthalmopathy. TCR beta CDR3 region amplification was performed from RNA transcripts. HTBI primers drove first-round RT-PCR of the TCR CDR3. TCRdb re-derived calls from the multiplex PCR reads in MiXCR, one entry per CDR3 protein. The sample records 410,000 or so distinct CDR3 sequences, roughly 14% being singletons. This clonotype was seen a few times. Germline V gene lookup returns CDR1 SGHRS and CDR2 YFSETQ. This CDR3 has 16 residues. Trimming at V came to 4 bases and at J to 3 bases, leaving 7 bases not matched to a gene.

The TCR originated in a man younger than 30 with Graves' ophthalmopathy. The sample was blood. This chain joins TRBV5-1 and TRBJ2-2; 9 bases are shared with TRBD1. CDR3 DNA sequence: TGCGCCAGCAGCCACTTACAGGGGGCGGACACCGGGGAGCTGTTTTTT. It codes for CASSHLQGADTGELFF.